This T cell receptor beta chain was documented in a study of neoadjuvant anti-PD-1 for oral cavity cancer. On the study more broadly: Nivolumab at 3 mg/kg was mostly given biweekly, three to four doses, pre-surgery.

Patients had newly diagnosed, untreated stage II-IVA oral cavity squamous cell carcinoma. Overall study findings and caveats: After neoadjuvant nivolumab, PBMC T cell clonality was significantly higher in non-responders than responders.

This CDR3 region has 18 residues. Trimming removed 2 bases from V and 6 bases from J; junction bases left unmatched: 11. CDR1 and CDR2 (germline): MNHEY, SMNVEV (reference sequence). In the case of this clone: The antigen is not known.

PBMC libraries mostly used about 500 ng of input genomic DNA, with six replicates per sample. Assay used: immunoSEQ multiplex PCR; TCRdb lists only in-frame clones, some missing. Of about 14,000 clones detected, roughly 67% appear once; the ten largest clones hold over 2%. The receptor was derived from a person between 40 and 85 years old with oral cavity squamous cell carcinoma. The input for sequencing was PBMCs, taken before nivolumab (anti-PD-1) treatment. The chain uses TRBV27 and TRBJ2-1; 12 nucleotides agree with TRBD2. The DNA for the CDR3 is TGTGCCAGCAGTTTAAGGTGGCTAGCGGGAGGGGGAGGCAATGAGCAGTTCTTC. Protein: CASSLRWLAGGGGNEQFF.